Listed below are T cell receptor beta chains from one sample, sequenced in a study of blood T cell repertoires in COVID-19. Data came from immunoSEQ multiplex PCR; TCRdb stores just in-frame clones and leaves some out. Of about 200,000 clones listed, roughly 80% are singletons. The specimen was peripheral blood. These receptors were obtained from a human donor in a cohort sampled during active COVID-19. Each CDR3 is given with its conserved first and last residue. The D gene is left open where the match is weak. Expanded clones get a size class; other rows say once, few or many, or leave the size out.

cdr3_aa	cdr3_nt	d_call	v_call	j_call	clone_size	cdr3_length
CASSSLARYAYF	TGTGCCAGCAGTTCCCTAGCGCGATACGCGTACTTC	NA	TRBV12-3/TRBV12-4	TRBJ2-7	NA	12
CSAGGQGIAYEQYF	TGCAGCGCTGGGGGACAGGGGATAGCCTACGAGCAGTACTTC	TRBD1	TRBV29-1	TRBJ2-7	NA	14
CASSYYGTLNTEAFF	TGTGCCAGCAGCTACTACGGGACTTTGAACACTGAAGCTTTCTTT	NA	TRBV9	TRBJ1-1	NA	15
CAWSVSGVGAFF	TGTGCCTGGAGTGTCAGTGGAGTGGGAGCTTTCTTT	NA	TRBV30	TRBJ1-1	few	12
CASSQEAQETQYF	TGTGCCAGCAGCCAAGAGGCTCAAGAGACCCAGTACTTC	NA	TRBV4-2	TRBJ2-5	NA	13
CATRKDRNYGYTF	TGTGCCACCAGGAAGGACAGGAATTATGGCTACACCTTC	TRBD1	TRBV28	TRBJ1-2	NA	13
CASSLKNRGYGYTF	TGTGCCAGCAGCTTAAAGAACAGGGGTTATGGCTACACCTTC	TRBD1	TRBV7-2	TRBJ1-2	NA	14
CASSPRQGTPPWAQHF	TGTGCCAGCAGCCCAAGGCAGGGAACTCCTCCCTGGGCCCAGCATTTT	NA	TRBV7-3	TRBJ1-5	NA	16
CSARSTLDRGF	TGCAGTGCTAGATCCACTCTGGATCGGGGGTTT	NA	TRBV20-1	TRBJ2-3	NA	11
CASNLGQATTEAFF	TGTGCCAGTAACCTTGGGCAGGCGACCACTGAAGCTTTCTTT	NA	TRBV3-1/TRBV3-2	TRBJ1-1	NA	14
CASSLIGSSYNEQFF	TGTGCCAGCAGCTTAATAGGGAGCTCCTACAATGAGCAGTTCTTC	NA	TRBV7-2	TRBJ2-1	NA	15
CAISRGRNLYEQYF	TGTGCCATCAGCAGGGGGCGAAACCTCTACGAGCAGTACTTC	TRBD1	TRBV10-3	TRBJ2-7	NA	14
CASSLRDNYGYTF	TGTGCCAGCAGTTTACGGGATAACTATGGCTACACCTTC	NA	TRBV6-5	TRBJ1-2	NA	13
CASTAGAAVNTEAFF	TGTGCCAGTACCGCGGGGGCCGCGGTGAACACTGAAGCTTTCTTT	NA	TRBV19	TRBJ1-1	NA	15
CAIRGTGNTEAFF	TGTGCCATCAGGGGGACAGGGAACACTGAAGCTTTCTTT	TRBD1	TRBV10-3	TRBJ1-1	few	13
CAWSVHVSDQPQHF	TGTGCCTGGAGTGTACACGTTTCAGATCAGCCCCAGCATTTT	NA	TRBV30	TRBJ1-5	NA	14
CASSGGLASPYEQYF	TGTGCCAGCAGCGGTGGACTAGCGAGCCCCTACGAGCAGTACTTC	TRBD2	TRBV7-3	TRBJ2-7	NA	15
CASSYWEHGELFF	TGTGCCAGCAGTTACTGGGAGCACGGGGAGCTGTTTTTT	NA	TRBV6-5	TRBJ2-2	NA	13
CSASPDTSSYNSPLHF	TGCAGTGCTAGTCCGGACACGAGCTCCTATAATTCACCCCTCCACTTT	NA	TRBV20-1	TRBJ1-6	NA	16
CASSHSGSYPYEQYF	TGTGCCAGCAGCCATAGCGGGAGTTACCCCTACGAGCAGTACTTC	TRBD2	TRBV6-2/TRBV6-3	TRBJ2-7	NA	15
CASSHRDRAETQYF	TGTGCCAGCAGCCACCGGGACAGGGCAGAGACCCAGTACTTC	TRBD1	TRBV5-5	TRBJ2-5	NA	14
CASSRDRVAQPQHF	TGTGCCAGCAGCCGGGACAGGGTCGCTCAGCCCCAGCATTTT	TRBD1	TRBV9	TRBJ1-5	NA	14
CASSETENTEAFF	TGTGCCAGCAGTGAAACAGAGAACACTGAAGCTTTCTTT	NA	TRBV6-1	TRBJ1-1	NA	13
CASSLYRGAEAFF	TGTGCCAGCAGCTTATACAGGGGGGCTGAAGCTTTCTTT	TRBD1	TRBV7-3	TRBJ1-1	NA	13
CASSPSSGSTEQFF	TGTGCCAGCAGCCCTTCTAGCGGGAGTACCGAGCAGTTCTTC	TRBD2	TRBV3-1/TRBV3-2	TRBJ2-1	NA	14
CAWSLTGYEQYF	TGTGCCTGGAGCCTGACGGGCTACGAGCAGTACTTC	NA	TRBV30	TRBJ2-7	NA	12
CASSRVEGNSPLHF	TGTGCCAGCAGTCGGGTGGAGGGTAATTCACCCCTCCACTTT	NA	TRBV9	TRBJ1-6	NA	14
CASSLGGRAEKLFF	TGTGCCAGCAGCTTGGGGGGGCGGGCTGAAAAACTGTTTTTT	NA	TRBV5-8	TRBJ1-4	NA	14
CASSLPDRGQHEQYF	TGTGCCAGCAGTTTACCAGACAGGGGGCAACACGAGCAGTACTTC	TRBD1	TRBV28	TRBJ2-7	NA	15
CASSQDLQWNSPLHF	TGCGCCAGCAGCCAAGACCTCCAGTGGAATTCACCCCTCCACTTT	NA	TRBV4-3	TRBJ1-6	NA	15
CATSAGRAKNIQYF	TGTGCCACCTCAGCGGGGCGAGCCAAAAACATTCAGTACTTC	TRBD2	TRBV25-1	TRBJ2-4	NA	14
CASSLVRAGVNEKLFF	TGTGCCAGCAGCTTAGTTAGGGCGGGAGTTAATGAAAAACTGTTTTTT	NA	TRBV7-2	TRBJ1-4	NA	16
CASSRSRGQARDEQYF	TGTGCCAGCAGCCGGTCCCGGGGACAGGCTCGGGATGAGCAGTACTTC	TRBD1	TRBV14	TRBJ2-7	few	16
CASFLDRVSYGYTF	TGTGCCAGCTTCCTGGACAGGGTCTCCTATGGCTACACCTTC	TRBD1	TRBV7-2	TRBJ1-2	NA	14
CASSKSRTEAFF	TGTGCCAGCAGTAAGTCCCGGACTGAAGCTTTCTTT	NA	TRBV25-1	TRBJ1-1	NA	12
CASSAPTGRKGNQPQHF	TGTGCCAGCAGTGCCCCGACAGGCCGAAAGGGCAATCAGCCCCAGCATTTT	NA	TRBV6-1	TRBJ1-5	once	17
CASGIGISANEQFF	TGTGCCAGCGGGATCGGCATTAGCGCCAATGAGCAGTTCTTC	NA	TRBV2	TRBJ2-1	NA	14
CASSPERIGSYNEQFF	TGTGCCAGCAGCCCTGAGCGTATTGGGTCCTACAATGAGCAGTTCTTC	NA	TRBV11-2	TRBJ2-1	NA	16
CASSTGIELRISYEQYF	TGTGCCAGCAGTACCGGGATAGAACTCCGGATTTCCTACGAGCAGTACTTC	NA	TRBV28	TRBJ2-7	NA	17
CATTAGGRYEQYF	TGTGCCACTACAGCAGGGGGCCGGTACGAGCAGTACTTC	TRBD1	TRBV28	TRBJ2-7	once	13
CASSPRMPGQGAGYTF	TGTGCCAGCAGCCCTAGGATGCCCGGACAGGGGGCAGGCTACACCTTC	TRBD1	TRBV7-9	TRBJ1-2	NA	16
CASSIRWTSGSSYNEQFF	TGTGCCAGTAGTATCCGCTGGACTAGCGGGAGCTCCTACAATGAGCAGTTCTTC	TRBD2	TRBV19	TRBJ2-1	NA	18
CASRGSGGTEAFF	TGTGCCAGCAGGGGTTCGGGGGGCACTGAAGCTTTCTTT	NA	TRBV28	TRBJ1-1	NA	13
CASSQEILGLAGVHEQYF	TGCGCCAGCAGCCAAGAGATTTTAGGACTAGCGGGAGTCCACGAGCAGTACTTC	TRBD2	TRBV4-1	TRBJ2-7	NA	18
CASSQGRETQYF	TGCGCCAGCAGCCAAGGGAGAGAGACCCAGTACTTC	NA	TRBV4-1	TRBJ2-5	few	12
CASSLQQGYEQYF	TGTGCCAGCAGCCTGCAACAGGGCTACGAGCAGTACTTC	NA	TRBV4-2	TRBJ2-7	NA	13
CATSRELAGSTGELFF	TGTGCCACCAGCAGAGAACTAGCGGGGTCCACCGGGGAGCTGTTTTTT	TRBD2	TRBV15	TRBJ2-2	NA	16
CASSVAPTGVGETQYF	TGTGCCAGCAGCGTAGCACCCACAGGGGTAGGGGAGACCCAGTACTTC	TRBD1	TRBV9	TRBJ2-5	NA	16
CASRETSGRITDTQYF	TGTGCCAGTAGGGAGACTAGCGGGAGAATCACAGATACGCAGTATTTT	TRBD2	TRBV19	TRBJ2-3	NA	16
CASSVGPGGSGGYTF	TGTGCCAGCAGCGTAGGTCCAGGGGGCTCAGGTGGCTACACCTTC	TRBD1	TRBV9	TRBJ1-2	NA	15
CASSQDAGGPLSTDTQYF	TGCGCCAGCAGCCAAGATGCGGGCGGGCCCCTCAGCACAGATACGCAGTATTTT	NA	TRBV4-3	TRBJ2-3	NA	18
CASSYRPTGWAYEQYF	TGTGCCAGCAGTTACAGACCGACAGGGTGGGCCTACGAGCAGTACTTC	TRBD1	TRBV6-5	TRBJ2-7	NA	16
CASSLGLAGVSYEQYF	TGTGCCAGCAGCCTTGGACTAGCGGGAGTTTCCTACGAGCAGTACTTC	TRBD2	TRBV3-1/TRBV3-2	TRBJ2-7	NA	16